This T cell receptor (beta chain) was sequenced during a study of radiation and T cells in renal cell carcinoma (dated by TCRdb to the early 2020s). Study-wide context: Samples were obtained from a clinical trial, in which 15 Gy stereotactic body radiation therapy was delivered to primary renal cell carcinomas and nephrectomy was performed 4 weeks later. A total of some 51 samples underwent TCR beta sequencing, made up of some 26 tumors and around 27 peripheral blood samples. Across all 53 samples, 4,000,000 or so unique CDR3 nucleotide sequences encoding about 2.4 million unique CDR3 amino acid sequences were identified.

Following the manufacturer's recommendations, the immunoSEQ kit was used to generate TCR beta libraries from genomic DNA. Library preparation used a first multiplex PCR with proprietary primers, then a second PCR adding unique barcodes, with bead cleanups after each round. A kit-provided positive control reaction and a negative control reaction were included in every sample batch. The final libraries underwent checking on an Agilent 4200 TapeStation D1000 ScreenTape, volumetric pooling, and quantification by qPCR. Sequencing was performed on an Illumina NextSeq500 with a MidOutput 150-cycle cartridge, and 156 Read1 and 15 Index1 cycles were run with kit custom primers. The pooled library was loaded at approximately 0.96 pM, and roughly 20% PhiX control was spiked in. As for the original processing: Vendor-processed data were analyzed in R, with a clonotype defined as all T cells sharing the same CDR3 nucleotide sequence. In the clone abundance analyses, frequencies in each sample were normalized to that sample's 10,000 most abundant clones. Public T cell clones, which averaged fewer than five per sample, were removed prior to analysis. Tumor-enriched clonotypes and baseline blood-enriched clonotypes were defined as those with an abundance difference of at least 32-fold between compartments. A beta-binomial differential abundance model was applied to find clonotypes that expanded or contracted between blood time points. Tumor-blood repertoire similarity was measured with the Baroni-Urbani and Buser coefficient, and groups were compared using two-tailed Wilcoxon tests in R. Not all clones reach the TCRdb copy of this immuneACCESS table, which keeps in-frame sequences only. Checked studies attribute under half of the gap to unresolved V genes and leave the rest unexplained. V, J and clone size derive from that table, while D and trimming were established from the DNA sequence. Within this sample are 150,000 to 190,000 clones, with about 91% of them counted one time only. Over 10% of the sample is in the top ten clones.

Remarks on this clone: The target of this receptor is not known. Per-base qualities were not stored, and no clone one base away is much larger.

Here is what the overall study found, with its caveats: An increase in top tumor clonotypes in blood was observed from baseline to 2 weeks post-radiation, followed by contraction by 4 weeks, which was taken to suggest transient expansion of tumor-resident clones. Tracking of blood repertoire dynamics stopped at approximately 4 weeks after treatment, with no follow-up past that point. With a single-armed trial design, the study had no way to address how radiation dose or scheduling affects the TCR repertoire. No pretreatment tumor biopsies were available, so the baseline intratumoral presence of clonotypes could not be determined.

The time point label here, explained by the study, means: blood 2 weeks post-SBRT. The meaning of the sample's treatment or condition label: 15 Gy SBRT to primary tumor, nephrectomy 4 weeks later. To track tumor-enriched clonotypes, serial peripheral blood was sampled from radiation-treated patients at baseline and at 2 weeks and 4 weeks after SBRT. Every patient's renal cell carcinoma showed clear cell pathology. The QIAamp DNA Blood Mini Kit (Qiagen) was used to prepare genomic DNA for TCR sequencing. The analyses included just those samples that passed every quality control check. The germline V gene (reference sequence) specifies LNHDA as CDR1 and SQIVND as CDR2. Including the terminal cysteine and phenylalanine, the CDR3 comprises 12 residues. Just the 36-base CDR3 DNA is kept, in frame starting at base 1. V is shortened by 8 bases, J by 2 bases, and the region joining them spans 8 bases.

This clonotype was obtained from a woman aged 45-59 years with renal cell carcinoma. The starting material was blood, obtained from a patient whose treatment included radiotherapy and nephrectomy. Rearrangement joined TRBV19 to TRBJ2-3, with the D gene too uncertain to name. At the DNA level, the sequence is TGTGCCAGTGGACGAAACACAGATACGCAGTATTTT. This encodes CASGRNTDTQYF.